The entry below describes one T cell receptor (beta chain). This entry comes from a study of blood T cell repertoires in COVID-19. Only in-frame clones appear in the TCRdb table, and some are missing; sequencing was by immunoSEQ multiplex PCR. The profile covers approximately 160,000 clones, with approximately 80% appearing a single time and around 5.9% taken by the ten largest. Cohorts were based on clinical histories the participants reported. The material sequenced was PBMCs or T cells enriched from blood (not recorded which). This TCR derives from a man aged 40-55 years who had recovered from COVID-19.

The CDR3 DNA follows: TGCGCCAGCAGCACTGACAGGGGTGGTAGTTCACCCCTCCACTTT. Amino acids: CASSTDRGGSSPLHF. The V gene is TRBV5-1, the J gene TRBJ1-6, with TRBD1 matching 8 bases. Trimming at V came to 4 bases and at J to 9 bases, leaving 9 bases not matched to a gene. The CDR3 length is 15 residues. Germline lookup yields CDR1 SGHRS and CDR2 YFSETQ.